This T cell receptor (beta chain) was observed in a study of identifying expanded T cells in peripheral blood. Some clones are missing from TCRdb's copy, which holds only in-frame ones; the method was immunoSEQ multiplex PCR. The sample has around 99,000 clones, about 88% seen once. Collection occurred without any documented infections or immune events in donors. Germline assignment: CDR1 SGHRS and CDR2 YFSETQ. Trimming pared 1 base from V and 3 bases from J, leaving 16 bases between. CDR3 size: 16 residues. The V and J genes are TRBV5-1 and TRBJ2-5; no clear D. Sequenced input: blood. The source of this sequence is a person aged 18-70 years in good health. CDR3 nucleotides: TGCGCCAGCAGCTTGATGTGGCAACGGGCTAAAGAGACCCAGTACTTC. It codes for CASSLMWQRAKETQYF.